This paragraph reports one T cell receptor (beta chain). Its specificity is unknown. Germline V gives CDR1 SNHLY, CDR2 FYNNEI. The CDR3 is made up of 16 amino acids. V gave up 6 bases and J gave up 0 bases; unmatched junction bases: 7. These data belong to a study of T cell responses to AZD1222 COVID-19 vaccine. Whole-study findings and limits: Spike-specific TCR repertoires showed rising breadth and depth after two AZD1222 doses. Reportedly, close to half of spike-specific TCRs are directed against unmutated variant regions. White British ancestry dominated among donors, who included more females, and clonal diversity was possibly underestimated.

The analysis combined second doses at about 4 or about 12 weeks. Sequencing used immunoSEQ multiplex PCR; TCRdb keeps in-frame clones, though not all of them. The sample contains approximately 140,000 clones, 92% of which appear only once. The sample was peripheral blood, taken 28 days after the second AZD1222 dose. This sequence was found in an adult who received the AZD1222 COVID-19 vaccine. V usage is TRBV2 and J usage is TRBJ1-3, with 8 nucleotides matching TRBD1. The CDR3 reads CASRTNTGGSGNTIYF. CDR3 in DNA: TGTGCCAGCAGAACCAACACAGGGGGCTCTGGAAACACCATATATTTT.